This T cell receptor (beta chain) derives from a study of radiotherapy plus CTLA-4 blockade in lung cancer. About the study: Across the patients, objective responses occurred in approximately 17%, and disease control in 30% to 35%. Findings and limits, study-wide: Subsequent to radiotherapy plus ipilimumab, tumor-derived TCR clones underwent expansion in blood. Response, reportedly, was best predicted by interferon-beta along with early blood T cell clone dynamics.

Method: immunoSEQ multiplex PCR; TCRdb's copy keeps in-frame clones and lacks some. The sample has more than 40,000 clones, 70% to 90% seen once. With respect to this clone: Antigen: not known.

The ends were cut back, 2 bases at V and 0 bases at J, with 9 bases in the middle. Looked up from germline, CDR1 is MNHEY and CDR2 is SVGAGI. The CDR3 runs to 15 residues. V and J are TRBV6-5 and TRBJ2-3; possibly TRBD2 for D (6 bases). The receptor was derived from a human donor with non-small cell lung cancer whose response to radiotherapy plus ipilimumab could not be evaluated. The sequencing used peripheral blood, collected from a patient treated with radiotherapy plus ipilimumab. In DNA form, the CDR3 reads TGTGCCAGCAGTTACGGAGGGACCAGCACAGATACGCAGTATTTT. Translation gives CASSYGGTSTDTQYF.